The rows below give T cell receptor beta chains drawn from one sample of a study of regulatory T cells in long-lasting Graves disease. Each CDR3 protein gets one entry after TCRdb re-called the multiplex PCR reads with MiXCR. The table shows hundreds of thousands of distinct CDR3 sequences, with 16% occurring only once. The sample was also reused in another study, on T cells in Graves' hyperthyroidism and ophthalmopathy.

Sample: peripheral blood mononuclear cells (PBMCs), taken at new diagnosis, from a patient treated with antithyroid drugs. The receptors shown here come from a man aged 18 to 30 with Graves disease. The CDR3 runs from the conserved cysteine through the conserved F or W. The order of the fields is V gene, D gene, clone size, J gene, CDR3 DNA, CDR3 protein. The D gene is left open where the match is weak. A row's size may be missing; if present it is once, few, many or a size class.

>TRBV4-2|NA|NA|TRBJ1-1
TGTGCCAGCAGGCAAGAGGGGGTAGAAGCTTTCTTT
CASRQEGVEAFF
>TRBV20-1|TRBD2|many|TRBJ2-7
TGCAGTGCTACCACTAGCGGGGACTACGAGCAGTACTTC
CSATTSGDYEQYF
>TRBV3-1|TRBD2|once|TRBJ2-3
TGTGCCAGCAGCCGCCGAGTAGCGGGAGGGACAGATACGCAGTATTTT
CASSRRVAGGTDTQYF
>TRBV12-3/TRBV12-4|NA|many|TRBJ1-5
TGTGCCAGCAGTTCAGGGGAGGGGGGGCCCCAGCATTTT
CASSSGEGGPQHF
>TRBV7-6|TRBD2|NA|TRBJ2-5
TGTGCCGGCAGCTCACGACTAGCCGGCGAGACCCAGTACTTC
CAGSSRLAGETQYF
>TRBV7-9|NA|NA|TRBJ1-1
TGTGCCAGCAGTCGCCCCGACGGGAACACTGAAGCTTTCTTT
CASSRPDGNTEAFF
>TRBV10-3|NA|many|TRBJ2-5
TGTGCCATCAGTCGCGGGGCTAACCAAGAGACCCAGTACTTC
CAISRGANQETQYF
>TRBV30|NA|NA|TRBJ1-6
TGTGCCTGGAGCCGGCTTCATAATTCACCCCTCCACTTT
CAWSRLHNSPLHF
>TRBV29-1|TRBD2|many|TRBJ2-7
TGCAGCGTAGGACTAGCGGGAGACCCCATCTACGAGCAGTACTTC
CSVGLAGDPIYEQYF
>TRBV20-1|NA|NA|TRBJ2-5
TGCAGTGCTAGTCCCCCGACAGAGAGAGAGACCCAGTACTTC
CSASPPTERETQYF
>TRBV30|TRBD2|few|TRBJ2-5
TGTGCCTGGAGTGCCGGTAGCGGGGCAGAGACCCAGTACTTC
CAWSAGSGAETQYF
>TRBV11-2|TRBD1|many|TRBJ2-5
TGTGCCAGCAGCAGACAGGGGTTTGTCCAAGAGACCCAGTACTTC
CASSRQGFVQETQYF
>TRBV28|NA|many|TRBJ1-5
TGTGCCAGCAGTTTACTCCAGGCTAGCAATCAGCCCCAGCATTTT
CASSLLQASNQPQHF
>TRBV20-1|NA|few|TRBJ2-7
TGCAGTGCTAGAGCCGGCGGGCAAGCCTACGAGCAGTACTTC
CSARAGGQAYEQYF
>TRBV6-5|NA|many|TRBJ2-3
TGTGCCAGCAGTTACAGCCGGCTCACAGATACGCAGTATTTT
CASSYSRLTDTQYF
>TRBV28|NA|many|TRBJ2-7
TGTGCCACCGCAGGACTTCGCTACGAGCAGTACTTC
CATAGLRYEQYF
>TRBV30|TRBD1|NA|TRBJ1-1
TGTGCCTGGAGTGCCCGGGACAGGAGGACTTTCTTT
CAWSARDRRTFF
>TRBV6-2/TRBV6-3|TRBD2|few|TRBJ2-5
TGTGCCGGTCGAAATAGCGGGAGGATGCAGACCCAGTACTTC
CAGRNSGRMQTQYF
>TRBV3-1|NA|few|TRBJ2-2
TGTGCCAGCAGCCAAGCTCAGAGCACCGGGGAGCTGTTTTTT
CASSQAQSTGELFF
>TRBV27|NA|NA|TRBJ1-1
TGTGCCAGCAGAAGGGGGGACACTGAAGCTTTCTTT
CASRRGDTEAFF
>TRBV20-1|TRBD1|many|TRBJ2-1
TGCAGTGCTAGAGAACCCGGGACAGGGAACTCCTACAATGAGCAGTTCTTC
CSAREPGTGNSYNEQFF
>TRBV7-9|TRBD1|NA|TRBJ2-7
TGTGCCAGCAGTGGACAGGGTGGCAGGAGAGTCTTAGAGCAGTACTTC
CASSGQGGRRVLEQYF